This T cell receptor beta chain was sequenced for a study of blood T cells in healthy people across ages. Next came a second PCR, run for about 6 to 11 cycles, which used a sample-barcoded 5' primer along with a J-beta primer mix. TCRdb re-analysed the 5' RACE reads in MiXCR, keeping a single row per CDR3 protein. The sample gives about 1.7 million distinct CDR3 sequences, 28% of which show up once; 7% to 9% is in the top ten. This CDR3 region has 12 residues. Per germline, CDR1 LGHDT and CDR2 YNNKEL (reference sequence). This clonotype was detected a few times. One end of the junction fails to match germline, which may point to a read error.

This clonotype was obtained from a woman aged 25 to 39 in good health. The V and J genes are TRBV3-1 and TRBJ2-1; D not resolved. The specimen was blood. CDR3: CASSQVGNERFF. The DNA of the CDR3 is TGTGCCAGCAGCCAGGTGGGGAATGAGCGGTTCTTC.